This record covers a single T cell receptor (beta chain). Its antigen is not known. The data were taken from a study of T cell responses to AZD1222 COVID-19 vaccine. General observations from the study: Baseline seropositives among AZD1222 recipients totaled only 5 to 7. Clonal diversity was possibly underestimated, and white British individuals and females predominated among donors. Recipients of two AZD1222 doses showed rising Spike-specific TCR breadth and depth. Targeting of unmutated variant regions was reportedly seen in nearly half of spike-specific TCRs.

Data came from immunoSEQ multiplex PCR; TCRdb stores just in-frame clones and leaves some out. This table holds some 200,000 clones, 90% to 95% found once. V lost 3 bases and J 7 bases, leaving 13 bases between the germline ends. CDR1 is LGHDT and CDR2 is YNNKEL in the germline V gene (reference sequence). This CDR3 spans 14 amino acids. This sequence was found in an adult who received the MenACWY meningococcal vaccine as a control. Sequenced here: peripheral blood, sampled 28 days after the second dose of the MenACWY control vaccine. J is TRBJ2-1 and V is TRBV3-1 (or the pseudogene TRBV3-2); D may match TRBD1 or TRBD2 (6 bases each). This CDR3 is CASSQVTGRNEQFF. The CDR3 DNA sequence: TGTGCCAGCAGCCAGGTAACAGGGAGGAATGAGCAGTTCTTC.